These T cell receptor beta chains were read from a single sample in a study of cytomegalovirus exposure and HLA in healthy donors. Generated by immunoSEQ multiplex PCR, the TCRdb table keeps only in-frame clones and is missing some. The repertoire holds about 130,000 clones, with more than 75% as singletons. The sequenced sample was PBMCs. The receptors stem from a woman aged 60 to 75 in good health and CMV-seropositive. CDR3s include the opening cysteine and the closing phenylalanine or tryptophan. Fields, in order: J gene, V gene, D gene, clone size, CDR3 protein, CDR3 DNA. The D gene is left open where the match is weak. Clone sizes are given selectively: once, few, many, or a class where the clone is expanded.

TRBJ1-5,TRBV30,-,-,CAWSVRGNQPQHF,TGTGCCTGGAGTGTACGAGGGAATCAGCCCCAGCATTTT
TRBJ2-5,TRBV2,-,-,CASSEARETQYF,TGTGCCAGCAGTGAAGCGAGAGAGACCCAGTACTTC
TRBJ2-7,TRBV7-8,TRBD2,once,CASSPALTSGSYEQYF,TGTGCCAGCAGCCCCGCTCTTACTAGCGGGAGCTACGAGCAGTACTTC
TRBJ2-5,TRBV30,TRBD1,few,CAWSPDRGGETQYF,TGTGCCTGGAGTCCGGACAGGGGAGGGGAGACCCAGTACTTC
TRBJ2-1,TRBV11-3,-,-,CASSSRLGTYNEQFF,TGTGCCAGCAGCTCCCGACTAGGGACCTACAATGAGCAGTTCTTC
TRBJ2-3,TRBV5-1,TRBD2,-,CASSLSGGLDTQYF,TGCGCCAGCAGCTTGTCCGGGGGGTTGGATACGCAGTATTTT
TRBJ2-5,TRBV19,TRBD1,-,CASSLRDRGHGETQYF,TGTGCCAGTAGTTTGAGGGACAGGGGGCATGGAGAGACCCAGTACTTC
TRBJ2-3,TRBV7-3,TRBD2,-,CASSLKGGLAGGPSDTQYF,TGTGCCAGCAGCTTAAAGGGGGGACTAGCGGGAGGGCCCTCGGATACGCAGTATTTT
TRBJ2-2,TRBV5-5,-,-,CASSYRQINGELFF,TGTGCCAGCAGCTACCGACAGATTAACGGGGAGCTGTTTTTT
TRBJ1-5,TRBV6-5,-,-,CASSSDYQPQHF,TGTGCCAGCAGTTCCGACTATCAGCCCCAGCATTTT
TRBJ2-1,TRBV6-4,-,-,CASIPWAGLLDEQFF,TGTGCCAGCATCCCATGGGCAGGGCTTTTGGATGAGCAGTTCTTC
TRBJ2-2,TRBV13,-,once,CASSFLLGQFNTGELFF,TGTGCCAGCAGCTTCCTCCTTGGACAGTTTAACACCGGGGAGCTGTTTTTT
TRBJ2-2,TRBV2,-,-,CASRNLGGGLFF,TGTGCCAGCAGAAATTTAGGAGGTGGGCTGTTTTTT
TRBJ2-5,TRBV27,-,-,CASRPGLSYQETQYF,TGTGCCAGCAGACCGGGACTGTCGTACCAAGAGACCCAGTACTTC
TRBJ1-3,TRBV7-2,-,-,CASSRTGDSGNTIYF,TGTGCCAGCAGCAGGACTGGGGACTCTGGAAACACCATATATTTT
TRBJ2-3,TRBV5-8,-,few,CASTLGLAGSTDTQYF,TGTGCCTCGACCCTGGGGCTTGCGGGGAGCACAGATACGCAGTATTTT
TRBJ2-3,TRBV9,-,-,CASSVEGGTDTQYF,TGTGCCAGCAGCGTAGAGGGGGGGACAGATACGCAGTATTTT
TRBJ1-6,TRBV7-2,TRBD1,-,CASRAGGGVNSPLHF,TGTGCCAGCAGGGCGGGAGGGGGCGTGAATTCACCCCTCCACTTT
TRBJ2-7,TRBV6-1,TRBD1,-,CASNRDRGRYEQYF,TGTGCCAGTAACCGGGACAGGGGCCGCTACGAGCAGTACTTC
TRBJ2-1,TRBV6-4,-,-,CASSDDQGGRNEQFF,TGTGCCAGCAGTGACGATCAGGGGGGAAGAAATGAGCAGTTCTTC
TRBJ2-3,TRBV7-3,-,-,CASSSRPGTDTQYF,TGTGCCAGCAGCTCCCGGCCAGGGACAGATACGCAGTATTTT
TRBJ2-7,TRBV7-7,-,-,CASSLAPGQPYEQYF,TGTGCTAGCAGCTTAGCACCGGGTCAGCCCTACGAGCAGTACTTC
TRBJ2-5,TRBV7-2,-,-,CASSLDQRTQYF,TGTGCCAGCAGCTTAGACCAGCGAACCCAGTACTTC
TRBJ2-7,TRBV19,TRBD1,-,CASSILGTGTYEQYF,TGTGCCAGTAGTATTCTCGGGACAGGGACCTACGAGCAGTACTTC
TRBJ2-7,TRBV6-1,TRBD2,-,CASSPGTSGGYEQYF,TGTGCCAGCAGTCCAGGGACTAGCGGGGGCTACGAGCAGTACTTC
TRBJ2-5,TRBV6-1,-,-,CASSEVVAGTQYF,TGTGCCAGCAGTGAAGTCGTCGCGGGGACCCAGTACTTC
TRBJ1-1,TRBV7-2,-,-,CASSLVAGVNTEAFF,TGTGCCAGCAGCTTAGTCGCAGGGGTGAACACTGAAGCTTTCTTT
TRBJ1-2,TRBV5-4,TRBD1,-,CASSFGTAYYGYTF,TGTGCCAGCAGCTTCGGGACAGCGTACTATGGCTACACCTTC
TRBJ1-2,TRBV4-1,TRBD1,-,CASSQGPGDRGHGYTF,TGCGCCAGCAGCCAGGGGCCGGGGGACAGGGGGCATGGCTACACCTTC
TRBJ1-1,TRBV7-6,-,-,CASSPTRGEHMNTEAFF,TGTGCCAGCAGCCCCACCCGGGGGGAGCACATGAACACTGAAGCTTTCTTT
TRBJ1-2,TRBV25-1,TRBD1,few,CASSGGQARYTF,TGTGCCAGCAGTGGCGGACAGGCCCGCTACACCTTC
TRBJ2-7,TRBV5-1,-,few,CASSLGQDSYEQYF,TGCGCCAGCAGCTTGGGACAGGACTCCTACGAGCAGTACTTC
TRBJ2-3,TRBV6-1,-,-,CASTRDFTDTQYF,TGTGCCAGCACGCGGGACTTCACAGATACGCAGTATTTT
TRBJ2-1,TRBV5-1,TRBD2,-,CASSFPTGTSGSGEQFF,TGCGCCAGCAGCTTTCCTACTGGGACTAGCGGGAGCGGTGAGCAGTTCTTC
TRBJ2-3,TRBV9,TRBD2,few,CASSVTSRGDHTDTQYF,TGTGCCAGCAGCGTAACATCACGGGGGGATCATACAGATACGCAGTATTTT
TRBJ1-1,TRBV10-1,TRBD1,once,CASINRGGDTEAFF,TGCGCCAGCATAAACAGGGGGGGGGACACTGAAGCTTTCTTT
TRBJ1-4,TRBV5-8,TRBD1,-,CASSENRDRILTNEKLFF,TGTGCCAGCAGCGAAAACCGGGACAGAATATTAACTAATGAAAAACTGTTTTTT
TRBJ2-5,TRBV7-2,TRBD1,-,CASSWKDRGQETQYF,TGTGCCAGCAGCTGGAAGGACAGGGGGCAAGAGACCCAGTACTTC
TRBJ1-1,TRBV6-5,-,few,CASSRGGGSTEAFF,TGTGCCAGCAGTAGGGGGGGCGGGAGCACTGAAGCTTTCTTT
TRBJ2-1,TRBV13,-,few,CASSLGLVSSYNEQFF,TGTGCCAGCAGCTTAGGACTAGTAAGCTCCTACAATGAGCAGTTCTTC
TRBJ2-1,TRBV14,-,-,CASSQDGVRLTYNEQFF,TGTGCCAGCAGCCAAGACGGCGTCAGACTCACCTACAATGAGCAGTTCTTC
TRBJ2-7,TRBV19,-,-,CASSTTQGNYEQYF,TGTGCCAGTAGTACTACGCAGGGAAACTACGAGCAGTACTTC
TRBJ1-6,TRBV10-2,TRBD1,-,CASSETGEYNSPLHF,TGCGCCAGCAGTGAAACAGGGGAGTATAATTCACCCCTCCACTTT
TRBJ2-7,TRBV7-9,-,few,CASSLEVAKQYF,TGTGCCAGCAGCCTTGAGGTTGCTAAGCAGTACTTC
TRBJ1-2,TRBV7-9,-,-,CASIKREDPRNGYTF,TGTGCCAGCATCAAGAGGGAGGATCCGAGGAATGGCTACACCTTC
TRBJ2-3,TRBV6-4,TRBD2,few,CASSDSTSGGADTQYF,TGTGCCAGCAGTGACTCGACTAGCGGGGGGGCAGATACGCAGTATTTT